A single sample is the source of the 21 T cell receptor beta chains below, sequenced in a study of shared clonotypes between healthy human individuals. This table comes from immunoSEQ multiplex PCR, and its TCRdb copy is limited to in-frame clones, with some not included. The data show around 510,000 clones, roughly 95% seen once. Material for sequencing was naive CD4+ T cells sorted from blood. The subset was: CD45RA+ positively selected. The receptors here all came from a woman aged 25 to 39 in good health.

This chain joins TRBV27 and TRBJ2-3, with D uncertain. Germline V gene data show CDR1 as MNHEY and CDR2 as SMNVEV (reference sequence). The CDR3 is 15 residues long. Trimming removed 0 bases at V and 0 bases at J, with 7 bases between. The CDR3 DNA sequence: TGTGCCAGCAGTTTATCTGAGATTAGCACAGATACGCAGTATTTT. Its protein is CASSLSEISTDTQYF.

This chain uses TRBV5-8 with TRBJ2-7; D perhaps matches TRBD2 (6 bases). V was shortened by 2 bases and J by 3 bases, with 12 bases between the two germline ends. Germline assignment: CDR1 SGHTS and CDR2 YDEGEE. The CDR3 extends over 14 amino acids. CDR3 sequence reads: CASSFPGVGYEQYF. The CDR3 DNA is TGTGCCAGCAGCTTCCCGGGAGTAGGCTACGAGCAGTACTTC. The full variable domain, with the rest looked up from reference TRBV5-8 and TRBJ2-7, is EAGVTQSPTHLIKTRGQQATLRCSPISGHTSVYWYQQALGLGLQFLLWYDEGEERNRGNFPPRFSGRQFPNYSSELNVNALELEDSALYLCASSFPGVGYEQYFGPGTRLTVT.

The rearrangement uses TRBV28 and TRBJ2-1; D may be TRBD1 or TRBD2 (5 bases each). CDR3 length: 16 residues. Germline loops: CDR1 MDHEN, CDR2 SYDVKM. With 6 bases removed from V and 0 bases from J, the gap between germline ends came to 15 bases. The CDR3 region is CASRRGRASSYNEQFF. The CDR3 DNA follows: TGTGCCAGCAGGAGGGGTAGGGCTAGCTCCTACAATGAGCAGTTCTTC.

CDR3: CASSQAGSSEDTQYF. CDR3 nucleotides: TGTGCCAGCAGCCAAGCCGGGTCCAGCGAAGATACGCAGTATTTT. The chain has TRBV4-2 and TRBJ2-3; D not resolved. The CDR3 runs to 15 residues. The V gene's germline CDR1 is LGHNA and CDR2 YNFKEQ. The germline V and J ends were trimmed by 1 base and 5 bases, with 13 bases remaining between them.

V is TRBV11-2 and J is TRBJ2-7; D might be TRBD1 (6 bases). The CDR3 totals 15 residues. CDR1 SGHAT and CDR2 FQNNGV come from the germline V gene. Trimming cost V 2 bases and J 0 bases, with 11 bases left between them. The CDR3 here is CASSLMTGSSYEQYF. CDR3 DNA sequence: TGTGCCAGCAGCTTAATGACAGGAAGCTCCTACGAGCAGTACTTC.

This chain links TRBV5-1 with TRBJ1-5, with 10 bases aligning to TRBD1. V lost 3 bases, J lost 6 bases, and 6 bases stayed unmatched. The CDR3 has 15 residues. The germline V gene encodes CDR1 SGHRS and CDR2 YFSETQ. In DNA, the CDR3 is TGCGCCAGCAGCTCCGGGACAGGGGAGGTTCAGCCCCAGCATTTT. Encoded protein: CASSSGTGEVQPQHF.

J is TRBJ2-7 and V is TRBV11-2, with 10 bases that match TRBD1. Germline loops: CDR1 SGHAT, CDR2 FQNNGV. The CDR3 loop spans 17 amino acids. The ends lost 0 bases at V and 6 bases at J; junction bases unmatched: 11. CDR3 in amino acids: CASSLEGVATGGREQYF. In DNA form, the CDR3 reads TGTGCCAGCAGCTTAGAGGGGGTAGCGACAGGGGGCCGCGAGCAGTACTTC. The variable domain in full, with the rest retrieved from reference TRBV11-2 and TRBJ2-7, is EAGVAQSPRYKIIEKRQSVAFWCNPISGHATLYWYQQILGQGPKLLIQFQNNGVVDDSQLPKDRFSAERLKGVDSTLKIQPAKLEDSAVYLCASSLEGVATGGREQYFGPGTRLTVT.

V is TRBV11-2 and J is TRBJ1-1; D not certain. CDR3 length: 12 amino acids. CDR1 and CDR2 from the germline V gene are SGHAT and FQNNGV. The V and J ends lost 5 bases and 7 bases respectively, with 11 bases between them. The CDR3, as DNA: TGTGCCAGCAGCCACGAGGGAGATGAAGCTTTCTTT. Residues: CASSHEGDEAFF.

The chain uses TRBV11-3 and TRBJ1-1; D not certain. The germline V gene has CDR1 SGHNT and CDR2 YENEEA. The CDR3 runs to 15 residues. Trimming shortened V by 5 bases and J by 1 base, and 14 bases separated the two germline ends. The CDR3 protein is CASSPDGTRNTEAFF. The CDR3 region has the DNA TGTGCCAGCAGCCCAGACGGAACCAGGAACACTGAAGCTTTCTTT.

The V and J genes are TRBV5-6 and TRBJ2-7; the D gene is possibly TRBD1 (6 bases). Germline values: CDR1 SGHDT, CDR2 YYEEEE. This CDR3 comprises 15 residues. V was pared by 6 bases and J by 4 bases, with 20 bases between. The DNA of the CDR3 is TGTGCCAGCACCCCGAATCCGGGACACCCATACGAGCAGTACTTC. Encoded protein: CASTPNPGHPYEQYF. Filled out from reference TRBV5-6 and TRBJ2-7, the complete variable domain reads DAGVTQSPTHLIKTRGQQVTLRCSPKSGHDTVSWYQQALGQGPQFIFQYYEEEERQRGNFPDRFSGHQFPNYSSELNVNALLLGDSALYLCASTPNPGHPYEQYFGPGTRLTVT.

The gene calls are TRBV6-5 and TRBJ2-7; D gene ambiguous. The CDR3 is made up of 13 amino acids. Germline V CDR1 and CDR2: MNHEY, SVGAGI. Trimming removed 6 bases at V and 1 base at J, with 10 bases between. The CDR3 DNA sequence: TGTGCCAGCAGCCTCGGACGGTCCTACGAGCAGTACTTC. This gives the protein CASSLGRSYEQYF.

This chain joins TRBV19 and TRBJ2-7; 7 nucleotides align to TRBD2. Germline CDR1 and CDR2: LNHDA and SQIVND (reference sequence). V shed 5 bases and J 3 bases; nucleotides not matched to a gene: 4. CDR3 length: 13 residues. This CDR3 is CASSGTKFYEQYF. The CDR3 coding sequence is TGTGCCAGTAGTGGGACTAAATTCTACGAGCAGTACTTC.

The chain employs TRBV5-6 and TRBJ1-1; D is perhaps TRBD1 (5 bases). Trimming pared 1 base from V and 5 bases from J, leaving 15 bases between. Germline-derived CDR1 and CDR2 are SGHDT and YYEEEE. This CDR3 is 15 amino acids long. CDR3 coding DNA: TGTGCCAGCAGCTTGATGGGAACAGGAGGTACTGAAGCTTTCTTT. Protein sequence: CASSLMGTGGTEAFF. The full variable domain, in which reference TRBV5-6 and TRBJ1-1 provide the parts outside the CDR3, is DAGVTQSPTHLIKTRGQQVTLRCSPKSGHDTVSWYQQALGQGPQFIFQYYEEEERQRGNFPDRFSGHQFPNYSSELNVNALLLGDSALYLCASSLMGTGGTEAFFGQGTRLTVV.

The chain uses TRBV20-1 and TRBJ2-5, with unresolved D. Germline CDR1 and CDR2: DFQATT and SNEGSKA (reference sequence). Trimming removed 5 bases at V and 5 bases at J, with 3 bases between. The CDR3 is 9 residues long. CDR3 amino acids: CSALETQYF. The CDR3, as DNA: TGCAGTGCTCTCGAGACCCAGTACTTC.

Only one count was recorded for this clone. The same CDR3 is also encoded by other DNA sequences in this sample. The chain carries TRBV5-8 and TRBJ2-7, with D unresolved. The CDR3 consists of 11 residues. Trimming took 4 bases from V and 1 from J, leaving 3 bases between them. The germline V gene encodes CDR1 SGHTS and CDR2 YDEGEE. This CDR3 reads CASSPSYEQYF. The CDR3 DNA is TGTGCCAGCAGCCCGTCCTACGAGCAGTACTTC.

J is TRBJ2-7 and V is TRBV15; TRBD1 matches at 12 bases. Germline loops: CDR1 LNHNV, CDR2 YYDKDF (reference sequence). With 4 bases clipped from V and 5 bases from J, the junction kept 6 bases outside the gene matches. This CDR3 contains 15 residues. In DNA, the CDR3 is TGTGCCACCAGCAACCGGGACAGGGGGCCTCACGAGCAGTACTTC. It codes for CATSNRDRGPHEQYF.

The DNA for the CDR3 is TGCGCCAGCAGCTTGGCCGGCGTGACCGGGGAGCTGTTTTTT. Protein: CASSLAGVTGELFF. The chain combines TRBV5-1 with TRBJ2-2, with D uncertain. V lost 0 bases and J lost 5, with 8 bases in between. CDR1 is SGHRS, CDR2 YFSETQ, per germline. CDR3 length equals 14 residues.

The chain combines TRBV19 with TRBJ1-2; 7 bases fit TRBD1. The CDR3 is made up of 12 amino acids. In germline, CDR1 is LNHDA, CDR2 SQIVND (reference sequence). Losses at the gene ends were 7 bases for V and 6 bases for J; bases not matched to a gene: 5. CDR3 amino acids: CASTDRADGYTF. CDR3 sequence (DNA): TGTGCCAGTACCGACAGGGCCGATGGCTACACCTTC.

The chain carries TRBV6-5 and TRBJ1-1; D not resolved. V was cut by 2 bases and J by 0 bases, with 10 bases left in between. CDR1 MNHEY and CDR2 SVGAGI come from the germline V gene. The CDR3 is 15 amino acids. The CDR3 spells CASSYDRRVNTEAFF. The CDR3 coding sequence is TGTGCCAGCAGTTACGATCGGAGGGTGAACACTGAAGCTTTCTTT.

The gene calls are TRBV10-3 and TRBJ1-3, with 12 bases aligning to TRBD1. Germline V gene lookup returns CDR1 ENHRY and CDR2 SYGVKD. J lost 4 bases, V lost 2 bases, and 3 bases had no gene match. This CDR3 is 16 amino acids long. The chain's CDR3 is CAISEGTGGGGNTIYF. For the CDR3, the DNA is TGTGCCATCAGTGAGGGGACAGGGGGCGGCGGAAACACCATATATTTT.

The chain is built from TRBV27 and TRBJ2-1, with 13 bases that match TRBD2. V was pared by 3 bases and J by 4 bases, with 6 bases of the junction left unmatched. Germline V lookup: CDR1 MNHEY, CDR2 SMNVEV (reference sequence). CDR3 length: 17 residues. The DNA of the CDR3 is TGTGCCAGCAGTTTTCTCAGGACTAGCGGGAGTTACAATGAGCAGTTCTTC. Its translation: CASSFLRTSGSYNEQFF.